Sequencing of this T cell receptor (beta chain) was carried out in a study of vaccination effects on CD4 cells after COVID-19. Comment on this clone: Its target is not known.

This CDR3 comprises 15 residues. Per germline, CDR1 SGHTA and CDR2 FQGNSA. V gave up 4 bases and J gave up 0 bases, with 10 bases separating them. Regarding the study as a whole: Late after vaccination, infection- and vaccine-induced clones showed marked clonal contraction.

Culture lasted roughly 9 days before CD4+ T cell isolation. As their vaccination, participants received two doses of either BNT162b2 or mRNA-1273. The healthy vaccine recipients, who had no prior SARS-CoV-2 infection, showed negative nucleocapsid antibodies. Clones were read by immunoSEQ multiplex PCR, and TCRdb kept only the in-frame ones, dropping some. Of approximately 61,000 clones listed, around 73% are singletons. The V gene is TRBV7-2, the J gene TRBJ2-4, with TRBD2 as a possible D gene (6 bases). The receptor's source is a human donor who received a COVID-19 vaccine. The material was CD4+ T cells from PBMCs cultured without peptide, obtained after COVID-19 vaccination. Written as DNA, the CDR3 is TGTGCCAGCAGCTATGGCGGGACAGCCAAAAACATTCAGTACTTC. It yields the protein CASSYGGTAKNIQYF.